The present T cell receptor beta chain was sequenced within a study of T cells after yellow fever vaccination. General study results and limits: Boosting was followed by the reappearance of most primary-vaccination clones (roughly 96% CD4, about 88% CD8). Abundant clonotypes from the bulk population could get into FACS-sorted repertoires as contaminants. Across the CD4 and CD8 compartments, a small share of clonotypes was present in both.

Using its own MiXCR run on the 5' RACE reads, TCRdb lists one record per CDR3 protein. This table holds hundreds of thousands of distinct CDR3 sequences, roughly 5.6% found once. In germline, CDR1 is SEHNR, CDR2 FQNEAQ (reference sequence). The CDR3 is 15 residues long. The trim removed 4 bases at V and 5 bases at J, leaving 2 bases unmatched. There are many counts of this clonotype. Its antigen is currently unknown. The genes are TRBV7-9 and TRBJ2-2; 12 positions match TRBD2. The receptor was isolated from a man between 18 and 35 years old who received the YFV17D yellow fever vaccine. Sequences were derived from CD4+ T cells sorted from PBMCs, sampled on the day of the yellow fever booster vaccination. The CDR3: CASSSGTSGTGELFF. The CDR3, as DNA: TGTGCCAGCAGCTCAGGGACTAGCGGGACCGGGGAGCTGTTTTTT. Full variable domain (rest looked up from reference TRBV7-9 and TRBJ2-2): DTGVSQNPRHKITKRGQNVTFRCDPISEHNRLYWYRQTLGQGPEFLTYFQNEAQLEKSRLLSDRFSAERPKGSFSTLEIQRTEQGDSAMYLCASSSGTSGTGELFFGEGSRLTVL.